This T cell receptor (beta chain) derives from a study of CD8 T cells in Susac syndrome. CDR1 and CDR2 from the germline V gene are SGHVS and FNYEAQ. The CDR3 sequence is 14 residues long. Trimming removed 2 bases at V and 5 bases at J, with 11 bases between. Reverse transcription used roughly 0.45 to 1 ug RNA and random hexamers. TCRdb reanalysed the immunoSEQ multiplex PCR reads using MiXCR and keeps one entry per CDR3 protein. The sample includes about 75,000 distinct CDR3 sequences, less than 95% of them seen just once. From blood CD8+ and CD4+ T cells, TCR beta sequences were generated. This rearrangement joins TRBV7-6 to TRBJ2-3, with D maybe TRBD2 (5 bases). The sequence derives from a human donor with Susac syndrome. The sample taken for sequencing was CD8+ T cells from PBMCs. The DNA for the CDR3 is TGTGCCAGCAGCTTATCTAGTCGGGGAGATACGCAGTATTTT. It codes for CASSLSSRGDTQYF.